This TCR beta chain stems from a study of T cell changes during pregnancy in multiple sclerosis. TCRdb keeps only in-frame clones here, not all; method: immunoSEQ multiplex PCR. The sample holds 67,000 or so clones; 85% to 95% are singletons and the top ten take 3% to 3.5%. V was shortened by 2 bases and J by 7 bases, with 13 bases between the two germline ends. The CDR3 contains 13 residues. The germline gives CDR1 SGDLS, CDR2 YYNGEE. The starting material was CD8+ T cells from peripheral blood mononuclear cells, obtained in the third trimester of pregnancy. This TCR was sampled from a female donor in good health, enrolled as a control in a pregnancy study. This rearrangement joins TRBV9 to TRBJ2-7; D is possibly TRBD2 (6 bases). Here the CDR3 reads CASSVGGLEEQYF. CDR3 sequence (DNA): TGTGCCAGCAGCGTGGGAGGTTTAGAGGAGCAGTACTTC.